This is a list of T cell receptor beta chains from one sample in a study of neurological immune-mediated disorders. TCRdb called the 5' RACE reads again in MiXCR, with one record for every CDR3 protein. In the table there are approximately 100,000 distinct CDR3 sequences, around 3.3% of which are singletons. Sequencing was done on a sample of PBMCs. These receptors came from a woman between 18 and 29 years old with multiple sclerosis. The CDR3 runs from the conserved cysteine through the conserved F or W. A D gene is named only where the DNA matches it firmly. Some rows have no size entry. The others give once, few or many, or a class for an expanded clone.

v_gene	abundance	d_gene	j_gene	len	CDR3nt	CDR3aa
TRBV12-3/TRBV12-4	many	.	TRBJ1-2	14	TGTGCCAGCAGTTTATCGCGAGCTAACTATGGCTACACCTTC	CASSLSRANYGYTF
TRBV15	many	.	TRBJ1-2	17	TGTGCCACCAGCAGAGGGGAAGGGGGGATCAAGGTCTATGGCTACACCTTC	CATSRGEGGIKVYGYTF
TRBV20-1	many	TRBD2	TRBJ2-1	17	TGCAGTGCTCAAACGGCGGGGGGTACACTCTCTTACAATGAGCAGTTCTTC	CSAQTAGGTLSYNEQFF
TRBV20-1	many	.	TRBJ2-3	14	TGCAGTGCTGTTCAGGGGGGACCCACAGATACGCAGTATTTT	CSAVQGGPTDTQYF
TRBV5-6	many	TRBD1	TRBJ2-1	16	TGTGCCAGCAGCTCTCCGGGACAGGGTCTTTGGGATGAGCAGTTCTTC	CASSSPGQGLWDEQFF
TRBV4-1	many	.	TRBJ1-6	16	TGCGCCAGCAGCCAAGATCTGGCACAGGTTAATTCACCCCTCCACTTT	CASSQDLAQVNSPLHF
TRBV5-1	many	TRBD1	TRBJ2-3	16	TGCGCCAGCAGCAAGGGACAGGGGCTCTCCGAAGATACGCAGTATTTT	CASSKGQGLSEDTQYF
TRBV13	many	.	TRBJ2-5	15	TGTGCCAGCAGCCCGTCAACCACAGGGCGGGAGACCCAGTACTTC	CASSPSTTGRETQYF
TRBV20-1	many	TRBD1	TRBJ2-2	16	TGCAGTGCTAGAGATCTTGGGACAGGGGACACCGGGGAGCTGTTTTTT	CSARDLGTGDTGELFF
TRBV20-1	medium-sized	TRBD2	TRBJ2-7	16	TGCAGTGCCCTATGGCCGCTGACTAGCGGGGCTTACGAGCAGTACTTC	CSALWPLTSGAYEQYF
TRBV5-4	many	.	TRBJ2-7	13	TGTGCCAGCAGCTTATTGGTGGGGTACGAGCAGTACTTC	CASSLLVGYEQYF
TRBV7-2	many	.	TRBJ1-1	15	TGTGCCAGCAGCCGGGACTACAGGGAGAACACTGAAGCTTTCTTT	CASSRDYRENTEAFF
TRBV6-5	many	.	TRBJ1-2	14	TGTGCCAGCAGTTACCGGGGATCAGGCTATGGCTACACCTTC	CASSYRGSGYGYTF
TRBV20-1	many	.	TRBJ2-7	14	TGCAGTGCTAGAGGCCGGGACAATCTCTACGAGCAGTACTTC	CSARGRDNLYEQYF
TRBV18	many	.	TRBJ2-5	16	TGTGCCAGCTCGCCAATGTCGAGGCAGCCACAAGAGACCCAGTACTTC	CASSPMSRQPQETQYF
TRBV7-2	.	.	TRBJ2-1	15	TGTGCCAGCAGCTTTGGGGGACAATCTTACAATGAGCAGTTCTTC	CASSFGGQSYNEQFF
TRBV6-5	many	TRBD2	TRBJ2-3	15	TGTGCCAGCAGTTTACACGGGGGGACGACAGATACGCAGTATTTT	CASSLHGGTTDTQYF
TRBV20-1	many	.	TRBJ1-6	16	TGCAGTGCTAGAGTAATCGCCGGGACATCGAATTCACCCCTCCACTTT	CSARVIAGTSNSPLHF
TRBV29-1	many	TRBD1	TRBJ1-2	13	TGCAGCGCTATCGCGGGGACAGGGGGTTTCTACACCTTC	CSAIAGTGGFYTF
TRBV20-1	many	.	TRBJ1-1	15	TGCAGTGCTAGAGATCCGAGGCGGGGGGAGACTGAAGCTTTCTTT	CSARDPRRGETEAFF
TRBV19	.	.	TRBJ1-3	16	TGTGCCAGTAGGTATGCTTGGACATCGGCTGGAAACACCATATATTTT	CASRYAWTSAGNTIYF
TRBV12-3/TRBV12-4	many	TRBD2	TRBJ2-1	16	TGTGCCAGCAGTTCTTTCGGACTAGCGTTTCTCCATGAGCAGTTCTTC	CASSSFGLAFLHEQFF
TRBV12-3/TRBV12-4	many	.	TRBJ1-2	16	TGTGCCAGCAGTCGGGGGACGGGAGTTCATAACTATGGCTACACCTTC	CASSRGTGVHNYGYTF
TRBV4-2	many	TRBD2	TRBJ2-1	17	TGTGCCAGCAGAAAGAGACTAGCGGGAGGCTTCTACAATGAGCAGTTCTTC	CASRKRLAGGFYNEQFF
TRBV5-1	few	TRBD1	TRBJ1-2	15	TGCGCCAGCACCTGGGGGACAGGGGAAGACTATGGCTACACCTTC	CASTWGTGEDYGYTF
TRBV3-1	many	TRBD1	TRBJ2-1	16	TGTGCCAGCAGCCAGCATAACAGGGGGCTAATCGATGAGCAGTTCTTC	CASSQHNRGLIDEQFF
TRBV13	many	.	TRBJ1-1	17	TGTGCCAGCAGCCCCGCCGACAAGGGACGCATGAACACTGAAGCTTTCTTT	CASSPADKGRMNTEAFF
TRBV6-6	few	TRBD1	TRBJ2-2	15	TGTGCCAGCAGTTCCGGGACAGGGATCACCGGGGAGCTGTTTTTT	CASSSGTGITGELFF
TRBV6-6	many	TRBD1	TRBJ2-7	14	TGTGCCAGCAGTAGCCCCGGGACAGAGGGCGAGCAGTACTTC	CASSSPGTEGEQYF
TRBV6-5	few	.	TRBJ2-1	14	TGTGCCAGCAGTTACGGGAAACCAAACAATGAGCAGTTCTTC	CASSYGKPNNEQFF
TRBV20-1	many	.	TRBJ2-1	11	TGCAGTGCTAGAGTGGCTGCTGAGCAGTTCTTC	CSARVAAEQFF
TRBV7-2	many	TRBD1	TRBJ2-7	14	TGTGCCAGCAGTCCCGGGACAGTCCCCTACGAGCAGTACTTC	CASSPGTVPYEQYF
TRBV4-2	few	.	TRBJ2-1	14	TGTGCCAGCAGCCAAGAAGCTAGCACGGATGAGCAGTTCTTC	CASSQEASTDEQFF
TRBV10-3	many	TRBD1	TRBJ1-6	13	TGTGCCAGCGGGGACAGCTATAATTCACCCCTCCACTTT	CASGDSYNSPLHF
TRBV5-1	many	.	TRBJ2-2	15	TGCGCCAGCAGCTTGGAACTGCCCAACACCGGGGAGCTGTTTTTT	CASSLELPNTGELFF
TRBV20-1	many	TRBD1	TRBJ1-2	14	TGCAGTGCTTCTGGACAGGGCACTAACTATGGCTACACCTTC	CSASGQGTNYGYTF
TRBV29-1	many	.	TRBJ1-1	14	TGCAGCGGCACCGGGGCCCACATGAACACTGAAGCTTTCTTT	CSGTGAHMNTEAFF
TRBV4-3	many	.	TRBJ2-2	16	TGCGCCAGCAGCCAAGATGACGGCCCGAACACCGGGGAGCTGTTTTTT	CASSQDDGPNTGELFF
TRBV20-1	many	.	TRBJ1-5	14	TGCAGTGCTAGAGATGATTATAGCAATCAGCCCCAGCATTTT	CSARDDYSNQPQHF
TRBV11-2	many	.	TRBJ1-2	12	TGTGCCAGCAGCTTGGGAGTAGGGGGCTACACCTTC	CASSLGVGGYTF
TRBV27	many	.	TRBJ1-2	14	TGTGCCAGCAGCGATGCTGCAGGGTATTATGGCTACACCTTC	CASSDAAGYYGYTF
TRBV7-2	many	TRBD1	TRBJ1-3	14	TGTGCCAGCAGCTTCAGGGGGCCGGGAAACACCATATATTTT	CASSFRGPGNTIYF
TRBV6-5	many	.	TRBJ1-3	14	TGTGCCAGCAGATCAGGGCAGTCTGGAAACACCATATATTTT	CASRSGQSGNTIYF
TRBV20-1	.	.	TRBJ2-3	14	TGCAGTGCTAGAGATCAGGTTAGCGCAGATACGCAGTATTTT	CSARDQVSADTQYF
TRBV6-5	many	.	TRBJ1-1	13	TGTGCCAGCAGGGCGGGGTTTGGCACTGAAGCTTTCTTT	CASRAGFGTEAFF
TRBV12-3/TRBV12-4	many	.	TRBJ1-1	13	TGTGCCAGCAGGGACTTGGGGAACACTGAAGCTTTCTTT	CASRDLGNTEAFF